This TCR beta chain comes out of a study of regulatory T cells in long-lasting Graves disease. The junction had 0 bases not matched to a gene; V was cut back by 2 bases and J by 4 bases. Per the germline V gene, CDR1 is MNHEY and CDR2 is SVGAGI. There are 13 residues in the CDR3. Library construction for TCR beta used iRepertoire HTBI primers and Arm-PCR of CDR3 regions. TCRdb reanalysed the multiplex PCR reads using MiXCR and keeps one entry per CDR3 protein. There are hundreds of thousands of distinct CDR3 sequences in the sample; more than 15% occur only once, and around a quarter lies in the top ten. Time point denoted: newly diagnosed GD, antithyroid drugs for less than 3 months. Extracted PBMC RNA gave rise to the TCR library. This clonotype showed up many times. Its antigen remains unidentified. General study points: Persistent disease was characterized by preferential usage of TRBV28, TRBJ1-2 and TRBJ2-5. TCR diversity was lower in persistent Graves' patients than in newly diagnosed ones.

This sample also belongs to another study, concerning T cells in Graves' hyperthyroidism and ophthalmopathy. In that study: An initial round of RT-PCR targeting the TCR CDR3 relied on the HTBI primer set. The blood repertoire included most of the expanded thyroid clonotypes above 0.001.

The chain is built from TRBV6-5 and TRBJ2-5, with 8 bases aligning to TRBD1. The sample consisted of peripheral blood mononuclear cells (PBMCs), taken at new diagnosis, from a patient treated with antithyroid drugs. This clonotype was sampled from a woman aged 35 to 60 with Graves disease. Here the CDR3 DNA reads TGTGCCAGCAGTTACGACAGGGGAGAGACCCAGTACTTC. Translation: CASSYDRGETQYF.